This paragraph reports one T cell receptor beta chain. This sample is drawn from a study of beta chain features in type 1 diabetes. Once sorted, every population was more than 98% pure. V lost 5 bases and J 10 bases, leaving 9 bases between the germline ends. Germline CDR1 reads MDHEN; CDR2 reads SYDVKM. The CDR3 is made up of 11 amino acids. Reverse transcribing all isolated RNA meant expressed TCRB transcripts were sequenced. Here immunoSEQ multiplex PCR was the method, and the copy in TCRdb shows in-frame clones only, minus some. In the table there are around 190,000 clones, 13% of which are singletons.

The J gene is TRBJ2-1, the V gene TRBV28; D remains ambiguous. This TCR was recovered from a woman aged 18-29 years in good health. Sequencing was performed on central memory CD4+ T cells from blood. The CDR3 nucleotides are TGTGCCAGCAGTCCCTTCCGGGAGCAGTTCTTC. Amino acids: CASSPFREQFF.